This T cell receptor (beta chain) was documented in a study of T cell responses to AZD1222 COVID-19 vaccine. Study-wide results and caveats: Two doses of AZD1222 preceded a rise in Spike-specific TCR breadth and depth. Donors were chiefly white British, with a greater number of females, and clonal diversity was perhaps underestimated. At baseline, seropositivity was found in only five or six AZD1222 recipients.

The data were produced by immunoSEQ multiplex PCR, yet TCRdb's version contains in-frame clones alone and is incomplete. Among some 150,000 clones listed, roughly 91% were seen once. A remark on this clone: The antigen remains undetermined.

The CDR3 loop spans 16 amino acids. Germline CDR1 LGHNT, CDR2 FRNRAP. Trimming took 7 bases from V and 6 from J; bases not matched to a gene: 11. The chain carries TRBV12-5 and TRBJ1-5; 11 nucleotides align to TRBD1. This specimen was peripheral blood, taken on day 0 of AZD1222 vaccination. The source of this sequence is an adult in good health. CDR3 residues: CASARGTGGFGQPQHF. The DNA of the CDR3 is TGTGCTAGTGCCAGAGGGACAGGGGGGTTCGGTCAGCCCCAGCATTTT.